A single sample gave rise to the 3 T cell receptor beta chains below, sequenced in a study of response to subunit inactivated influenza vaccine. From the RT-PCR reads, TCRdb called clonotypes with MiXCR, one entry per CDR3 protein. The table records approximately 730,000 distinct CDR3 sequences, about 14% of them present only once. The sequences come from PBMCs from blood, collected around 14 days before vaccination. Source of these receptors: a man in his fifties or sixties who received an inactivated influenza vaccine.

This clonotype came up a few times. The chain carries TRBV7-9 and TRBJ2-5, with a tentative D call TRBD2 (5 bases). The V and J ends lost 2 bases and 0 bases respectively, with 16 bases between them. The CDR3 consists of 17 residues. Germline V gene data show CDR1 as SEHNR and CDR2 as FQNEAQ (reference sequence). The CDR3 sequence is CASSLIPSGTYQETQYF. The DNA for the CDR3 is TGTGCCAGCAGCTTAATCCCCAGCGGCACATACCAAGAGACCCAGTACTTC. Combining the CDR3 with reference TRBV7-9 and TRBJ2-5 gives the whole variable domain DTGVSQNPRHKITKRGQNVTFRCDPISEHNRLYWYRQTLGQGPEFLTYFQNEAQLEKSRLLSDRFSAERPKGSFSTLEIQRTEQGDSAMYLCASSLIPSGTYQETQYFGPGTRLLVL.

This chain connects TRBV12-3 or TRBV12-4 to TRBJ2-7; 16 bases are a match to TRBD2. This CDR3 has 16 amino acids. Trimming at V came to 5 bases and at J to 4 bases, leaving 5 bases not matched to a gene. The CDR3 DNA reads as TGTGCCAGCAGTCCGGGACTAGCGGGAGGGCAATACGAGCAGTACTTC. It encodes CASSPGLAGGQYEQYF.

This clonotype was found many times. V is TRBV20-1 and J is TRBJ2-3; 7 bases fit TRBD2. The CDR3 loop spans 14 amino acids. The junction had 8 bases not matched to a gene; V was cut back by 2 bases and J by 6 bases. The germline V gene has CDR1 DFQATT and CDR2 SNEGSKA (reference sequence). The CDR3 loop reads CSARRDGGIDTQYF. The CDR3 DNA sequence: TGCAGTGCTAGAAGAGACGGGGGGATCGATACGCAGTATTTT.